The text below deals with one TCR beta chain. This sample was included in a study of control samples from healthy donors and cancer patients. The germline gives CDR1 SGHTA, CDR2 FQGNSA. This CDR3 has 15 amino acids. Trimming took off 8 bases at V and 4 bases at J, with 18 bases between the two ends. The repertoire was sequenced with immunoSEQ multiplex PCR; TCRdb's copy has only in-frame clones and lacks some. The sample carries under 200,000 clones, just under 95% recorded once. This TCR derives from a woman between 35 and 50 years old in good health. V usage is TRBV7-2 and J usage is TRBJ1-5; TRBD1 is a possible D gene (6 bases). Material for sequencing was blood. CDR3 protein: CASGYRDTHNQPQHF. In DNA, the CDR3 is TGTGCCAGCGGATACCGGGACACCCATAATCAGCCCCAGCATTTT.